A selection of T cell receptor beta chains follows, all from one sample in a study of T cells in localized non-small cell lung cancer. The data were produced by immunoSEQ multiplex PCR, yet TCRdb's version contains in-frame clones alone and is incomplete. The sample lists 2,500 to 3,000 clones, 15% to 20% occurring once. This specimen consisted of lung tumor tissue, obtained before any cancer treatment. The receptors stem from a male donor older than 55 with stage II squamous cell lung carcinoma. Both conserved end residues are part of each CDR3. The D gene is left open where the match is weak. Size is omitted from some rows. Given values are once, few, many or a class for expanded clones.

cdr3_aa cdr3_nt v_call clone_size d_call j_call
CASRTWAGGSYEQYF TGTGCCAGCAGGACGTGGGCGGGGGGGAGCTACGAGCAGTACTTC TRBV19 . TRBD2 TRBJ2-7
CASSLEVSAVYSYEQYF TGTGCCAGCAGCTTAGAAGTTTCGGCCGTGTACTCCTACGAGCAGTACTTC TRBV11-3 few . TRBJ2-7
CASSIGRKGEAFF TGTGCCAGTAGTATAGGCCGGAAGGGTGAAGCTTTCTTT TRBV19 few . TRBJ1-1
CASSFKRGDSTDTQYF TGCGCCAGCAGCTTTAAGCGGGGGGATAGCACAGATACGCAGTATTTT TRBV5-1 . TRBD2 TRBJ2-3
CASSYLTSGEWTQYF TGTGCCAGCAGCTACCTCACTAGCGGGGAGTGGACCCAGTACTTC TRBV11-3 few TRBD2 TRBJ2-5
CASSLAGTQEAYGYTF TGTGCCAGCAGCTTGGCGGGGACGCAGGAAGCCTATGGCTACACCTTC TRBV11-3 . . TRBJ1-2
CASSLPTDGFADTQYF TGTGCCAGCAGCTTGCCGACGGACGGATTTGCGGATACGCAGTATTTT TRBV11-3 medium-sized . TRBJ2-3
CATSVRANEQFF TGTGCCACCTCAGTTAGGGCCAATGAGCAGTTCTTC TRBV6-8 few . TRBJ2-1
CASSSDRLPNTEAFF TGTGCCAGCTCATCCGATAGACTCCCGAACACTGAAGCTTTCTTT TRBV18 once . TRBJ1-1
CASRPLTAYNEQFF TGTGCCAGCAGGCCTCTGACAGCCTACAATGAGCAGTTCTTC TRBV11-3 . . TRBJ2-1
CASSLGLAGFTDTQYF TGTGCCAGCAGCCTGGGATTAGCGGGGTTCACAGATACGCAGTATTTT TRBV11-3 . TRBD2 TRBJ2-3
CASSRRGTNEKLFF TGTGCCAGCAGCCGTAGGGGTACTAATGAAAAACTGTTTTTT TRBV11-3 . . TRBJ1-4
CASMARQGSGNTIYF TGTGCCAGCATGGCTAGACAGGGGTCTGGAAACACCATATATTTT TRBV6-8 . TRBD1 TRBJ1-3
CASMTGGNTGELFF TGTGCCAGCATGACAGGGGGCAATACCGGGGAGCTGTTTTTT TRBV28 large TRBD1 TRBJ2-2
CAWSGGGGGQNTEAFF TGTGCCTGGAGTGGAGGGGGCGGTGGTCAGAACACTGAAGCTTTCTTT TRBV30 . TRBD1 TRBJ1-1
CASSPTGISPLHF TGTGCCAGCAGTCCTACAGGGATTTCACCCCTCCACTTT TRBV6-8 medium-sized . TRBJ1-6
CASSSTGTGTYNEQFF TGTGCCAGCAGCAGCACCGGGACAGGGACCTACAATGAGCAGTTCTTC TRBV11-3 . TRBD1 TRBJ2-1
CASSDLTMGNNEQFF TGTGCCAGTAGTGACCTAACCATGGGGAACAATGAGCAGTTCTTC TRBV19 few . TRBJ2-1
CASSQTTGNDYGYTF TGTGCCAGCAGTCAAACGACAGGGAATGACTATGGCTACACCTTC TRBV11-3 large TRBD1 TRBJ1-2
CASSLYPTAAFF TGTGCCAGTAGTCTTTACCCTACGGCCGCTTTCTTT TRBV19 few . TRBJ1-1
CASSDNAGSNQPQHF TGTGCCAGCAGCGATAATGCGGGGAGCAATCAGCCCCAGCATTTT TRBV11-3 medium-sized . TRBJ1-5
CASISDRTGDYEQYF TGTGCCAGCATTTCCGATAGGACAGGGGACTACGAGCAGTACTTC TRBV6-8 few TRBD1 TRBJ2-7
CASSTLQPGTEAFF TGTGCCAGCAGCACACTTCAACCGGGGACTGAAGCTTTCTTT TRBV9 . . TRBJ1-1
CASSYSGSSYEQYF TGTGCCAGCAGTTACTCGGGGTCCTCCTACGAGCAGTACTTC TRBV6-8 . . TRBJ2-7
CASNEIGTQSLSQYF TGTGCCAGCAACGAAATAGGGACCCAGAGTTTGTCCCAGTACTTC TRBV28 . . TRBJ2-5
CASSPPDRVRSNQPQHF TGTGCCAGCAGTCCTCCCGACAGGGTTCGTAGCAATCAGCCCCAGCATTTT TRBV28 few TRBD1 TRBJ1-5
CAWSGLAGVGEQYF TGTGCCTGGAGTGGTCTAGCGGGAGTGGGTGAGCAGTACTTC TRBV30 . TRBD2 TRBJ2-7
CASSGSGSFLHTEAFF TGTGCCAGCAGTGGGTCGGGCAGTTTTCTGCACACTGAAGCTTTCTTT TRBV28 . . TRBJ1-1
CASSTLAGEEETQYF TGCGCCAGCAGCACCCTAGCGGGAGAGGAAGAGACCCAGTACTTC TRBV5-1 . TRBD2 TRBJ2-5
CASSPPRREHEQYF TGTGCCAGCAGCCCCCCCCGGCGGGAGCACGAGCAGTACTTC TRBV9 medium-sized TRBD2 TRBJ2-7
CASSLDFGVNQPQHF TGTGCCAGCAGCTTAGATTTTGGGGTTAATCAGCCCCAGCATTTT TRBV11-3 . . TRBJ1-5
CASRDSATNEKLFF TGTGCCAGCAGAGACAGCGCAACTAATGAAAAACTGTTTTTT TRBV6-8 few . TRBJ1-4
CASNLDRGSGETQYF TGTGCCAGCAACCTAGACAGGGGGTCGGGAGAGACCCAGTACTTC TRBV11-3 few TRBD1 TRBJ2-5
CASSTPQGNTGELFF TGTGCCAGTAGTACACCTCAGGGGAACACCGGGGAGCTGTTTTTT TRBV19 medium-sized . TRBJ2-2
CAWSKTGLGGSEQFF TGTGCCTGGAGTAAGACGGGACTAGGGGGCAGTGAGCAGTTCTTC TRBV30 . . TRBJ2-1
CASSPQENTEAFF TGTGCCAGCAGCCCACAGGAAAACACTGAAGCTTTCTTT TRBV7-2 . . TRBJ1-1
CASSLPRSTEAFF TGTGCCAGCAGTTTACCTCGAAGCACTGAAGCTTTCTTT TRBV28 . . TRBJ1-1
CASSLGLSTGNTIYF TGCGCCAGCAGCCTGGGACTGTCCACTGGAAACACCATATATTTT TRBV5-1 . . TRBJ1-3
CASSAGSRSSTDTQYF TGTGCCAGCAGCGCAGGAAGCAGATCTAGCACAGATACGCAGTATTTT TRBV9 . . TRBJ2-3
CASSGGDRGRLGVSENTIYF TGTGCCAGCAGTGGAGGAGACAGGGGGCGTCTCGGGGTTAGTGAAAACACCATATATTTT TRBV6-8 few TRBD1 TRBJ1-3
CASSFSPLAGYEQFF TGTGCCAGCAGTTTTAGTCCCCTAGCGGGATATGAGCAGTTCTTC TRBV6-8 . TRBD2 TRBJ2-1
CSVDRAGGEGDNEQFF TGCAGCGTTGACAGGGCCGGGGGGGAAGGCGACAATGAGCAGTTCTTC TRBV29-1 . TRBD2 TRBJ2-1
CASSSWTGDHNEQFF TGCGCCAGCAGCTCCTGGACAGGGGACCACAATGAGCAGTTCTTC TRBV5-1 medium-sized TRBD1 TRBJ2-1
CASSQDPAGGVPYNEQFF TGCGCCAGCAGCCAAGACCCAGCGGGGGGCGTCCCCTACAATGAGCAGTTCTTC TRBV4-1 few TRBD2 TRBJ2-1
CASSEGGWTNEKLFF TGTGCCAGCTCCGAGGGGGGGTGGACTAATGAAAAACTGTTTTTT TRBV6-8 . . TRBJ1-4
CASSEWGPSQPQHF TGTGCCAGCAGTGAGTGGGGCCCATCCCAGCCCCAGCATTTT TRBV6-8 few . TRBJ1-5
CASARGGKRTEAFF TGTGCCAGCGCCCGGGGGGGGAAGAGGACTGAAGCTTTCTTT TRBV19 . . TRBJ1-1
CASSLVAGLDSPLHF TGTGCCAGCAGCTTAGTCGCGGGATTGGATTCACCCCTCCACTTT TRBV11-3 medium-sized . TRBJ1-6